This T cell receptor (beta chain) is from a study of T cells in Graves' hyperthyroidism and ophthalmopathy. Findings and caveats of the study: Most thyroid clonotypes with frequency above 0.001 were detected in blood.

Amplified TCR beta CDR3 regions came from RNA transcripts. HTBI primers were the set used in a first-round RT-PCR of the TCR CDR3. TCRdb passed the multiplex PCR reads through MiXCR, listing each CDR3 protein once. The sample has 500,000 or so distinct CDR3 sequences; 17% are singletons. This CDR3 region has 14 residues. Trimming took off 5 bases at V and 4 bases at J, with 14 bases between the two ends. CDR1 LNHDA and CDR2 SQIVND come from the germline V gene (reference sequence). This clonotype was seen more than once but under ten times. The antigen is undetermined. The sequencing input was blood. The receptor was isolated from a woman younger than 35 with Graves' ophthalmopathy. V and J are TRBV19 and TRBJ1-2, with a weak D call TRBD1 (5 bases). The CDR3 region has the DNA TGTGCCAGTAGTGCCTCGACAGAACTCTATGGCTACACCTTC. It codes for CASSASTELYGYTF.